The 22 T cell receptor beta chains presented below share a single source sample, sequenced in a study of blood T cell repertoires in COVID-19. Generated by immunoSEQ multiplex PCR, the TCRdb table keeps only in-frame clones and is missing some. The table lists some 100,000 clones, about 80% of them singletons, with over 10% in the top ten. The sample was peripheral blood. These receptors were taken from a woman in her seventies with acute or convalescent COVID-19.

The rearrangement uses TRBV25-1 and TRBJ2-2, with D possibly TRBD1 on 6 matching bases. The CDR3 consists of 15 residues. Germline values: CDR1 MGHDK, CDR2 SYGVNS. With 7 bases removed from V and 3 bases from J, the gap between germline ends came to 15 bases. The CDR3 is CASINPGHYTGELFF. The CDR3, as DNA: TGTGCCAGCATCAATCCGGGACACTACACCGGGGAGCTGTTTTTT.

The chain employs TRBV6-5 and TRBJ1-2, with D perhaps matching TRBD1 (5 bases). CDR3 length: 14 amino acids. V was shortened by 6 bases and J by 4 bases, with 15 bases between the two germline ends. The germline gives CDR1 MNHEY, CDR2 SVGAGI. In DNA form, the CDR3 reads TGTGCCAGCAGAAGGAGGGGACTGAGCTATGGCTACACCTTC. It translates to CASRRRGLSYGYTF.

The CDR3 coding sequence is TGTGCCAGCAGCTACAAAACAGATACGCAGTATTTT. It is translated as CASSYKTDTQYF. The chain couples TRBV7-8 to TRBJ2-3, with D unclear. The germline V and J ends were trimmed by 4 bases and 3 bases, with 5 bases remaining between them. From germline, CDR1 is SGHVS and CDR2 FQNEAQ. CDR3 length: 12 amino acids.

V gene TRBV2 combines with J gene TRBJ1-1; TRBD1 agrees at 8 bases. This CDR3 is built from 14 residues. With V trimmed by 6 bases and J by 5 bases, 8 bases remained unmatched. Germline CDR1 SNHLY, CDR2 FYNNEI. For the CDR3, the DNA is TGTGCCAGCAGAGGAGACAGGGGTGAAACTGAAGCTTTCTTT. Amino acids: CASRGDRGETEAFF.

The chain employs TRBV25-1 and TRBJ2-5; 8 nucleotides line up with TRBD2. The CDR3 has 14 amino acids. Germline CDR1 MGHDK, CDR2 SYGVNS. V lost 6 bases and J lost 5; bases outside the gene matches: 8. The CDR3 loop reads CASRGASGWETQYF. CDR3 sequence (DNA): TGTGCCAGCAGGGGGGCTAGCGGGTGGGAGACCCAGTACTTC.

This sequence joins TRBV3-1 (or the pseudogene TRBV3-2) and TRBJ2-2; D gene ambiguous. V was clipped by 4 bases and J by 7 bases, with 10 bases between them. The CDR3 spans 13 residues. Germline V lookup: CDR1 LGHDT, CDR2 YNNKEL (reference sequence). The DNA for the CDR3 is TGTGCCAGCAGCCTGACCAGAGGCGGGGAGCTGTTTTTT. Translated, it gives CASSLTRGGELFF.

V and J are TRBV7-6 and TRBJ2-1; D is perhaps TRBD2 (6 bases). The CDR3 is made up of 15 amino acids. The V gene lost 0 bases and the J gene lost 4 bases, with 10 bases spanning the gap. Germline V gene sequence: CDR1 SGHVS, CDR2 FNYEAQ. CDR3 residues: CASSLAGGPYNEQFF. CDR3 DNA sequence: TGTGCCAGCAGCTTAGCCGGGGGACCTTACAATGAGCAGTTCTTC.

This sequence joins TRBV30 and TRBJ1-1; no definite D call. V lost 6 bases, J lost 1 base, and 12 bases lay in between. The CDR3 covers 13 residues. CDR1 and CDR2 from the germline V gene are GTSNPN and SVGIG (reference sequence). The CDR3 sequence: CACNKGENTEAFF. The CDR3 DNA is TGTGCCTGTAATAAGGGAGAGAACACTGAAGCTTTCTTT. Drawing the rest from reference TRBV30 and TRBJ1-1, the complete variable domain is SQTIHQWPATLVQPVGSPLSLECTVEGTSNPNLYWYRQAAGRGLQLLFYSVGIGQISSEVPQNLSASRPQDRQFILSSKKLLLSDSGFYLCACNKGENTEAFFGQGTRLTVV.

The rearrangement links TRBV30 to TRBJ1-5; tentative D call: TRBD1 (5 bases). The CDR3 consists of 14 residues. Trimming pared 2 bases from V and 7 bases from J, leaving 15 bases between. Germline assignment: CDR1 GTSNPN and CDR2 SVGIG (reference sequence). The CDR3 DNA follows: TGTGCCTGGAGTCCTTCCGTCCGGGGGCAGCCCCAGCATTTT. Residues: CAWSPSVRGQPQHF.

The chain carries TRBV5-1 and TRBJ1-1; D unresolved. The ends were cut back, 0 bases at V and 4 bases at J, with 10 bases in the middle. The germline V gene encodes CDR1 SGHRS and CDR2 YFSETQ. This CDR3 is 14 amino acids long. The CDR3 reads CASSLERGSTEAFF. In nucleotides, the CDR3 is TGCGCCAGCAGCTTGGAGCGGGGATCCACTGAAGCTTTCTTT.

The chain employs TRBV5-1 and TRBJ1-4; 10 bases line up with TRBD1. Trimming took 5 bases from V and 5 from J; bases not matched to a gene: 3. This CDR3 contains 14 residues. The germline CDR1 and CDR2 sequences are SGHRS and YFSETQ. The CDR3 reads CASRMGQGNEKLFF. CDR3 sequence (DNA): TGCGCCAGCAGGATGGGACAGGGGAATGAAAAACTGTTTTTT.

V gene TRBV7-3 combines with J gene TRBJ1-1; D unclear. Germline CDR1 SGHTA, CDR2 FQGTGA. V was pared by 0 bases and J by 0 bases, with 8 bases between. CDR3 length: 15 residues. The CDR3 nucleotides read TGTGCCAGCAGCTTAACGGCTCGGGTGAACACTGAAGCTTTCTTT. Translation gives CASSLTARVNTEAFF.

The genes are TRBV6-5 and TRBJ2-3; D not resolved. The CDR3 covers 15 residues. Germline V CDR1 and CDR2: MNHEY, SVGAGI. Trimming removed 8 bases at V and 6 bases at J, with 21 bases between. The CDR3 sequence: CASHGARPATDTQYF. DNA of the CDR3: TGTGCCAGCCACGGAGCAAGACCCGCCACGGATACGCAGTATTTT.

CDR3 sequence (DNA): TGTGCCAGCAGCCAAGATTGGGGACAGCGCACAGATACGCAGTATTTT. It encodes CASSQDWGQRTDTQYF. The chain carries TRBV3-1 (or the pseudogene TRBV3-2) and TRBJ2-3; 7 bases fit TRBD1. Germline CDR1 is LGHDT and CDR2 is YNNKEL (reference sequence). V gave up 0 bases and J gave up 1 base; unmatched junction bases: 4. The CDR3 is 16 residues long.

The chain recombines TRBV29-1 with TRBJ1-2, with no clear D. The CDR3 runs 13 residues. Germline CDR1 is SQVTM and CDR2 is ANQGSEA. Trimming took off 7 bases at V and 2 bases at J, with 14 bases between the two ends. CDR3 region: CSAGEGANYGYTF. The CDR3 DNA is TGCAGCGCCGGAGAGGGCGCAAACTATGGCTACACCTTC.

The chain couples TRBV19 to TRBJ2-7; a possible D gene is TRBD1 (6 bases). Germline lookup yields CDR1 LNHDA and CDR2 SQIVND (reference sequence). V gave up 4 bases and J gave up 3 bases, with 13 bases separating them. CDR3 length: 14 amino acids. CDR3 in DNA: TGTGCCAGTAGTACCTCGGTACAGGGCTACGAGCAGTACTTC. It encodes CASSTSVQGYEQYF.

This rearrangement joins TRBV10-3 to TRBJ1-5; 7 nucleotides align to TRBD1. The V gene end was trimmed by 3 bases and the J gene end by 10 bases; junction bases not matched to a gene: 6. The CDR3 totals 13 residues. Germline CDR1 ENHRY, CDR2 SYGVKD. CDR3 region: CAISDDGDSPQHF. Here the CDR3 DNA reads TGTGCCATCAGTGATGATGGGGACAGTCCCCAGCATTTT.

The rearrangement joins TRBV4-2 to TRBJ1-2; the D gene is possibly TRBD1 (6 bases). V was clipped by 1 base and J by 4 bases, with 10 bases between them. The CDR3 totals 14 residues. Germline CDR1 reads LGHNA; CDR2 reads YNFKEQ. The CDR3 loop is CASSQAGQIYGYTF. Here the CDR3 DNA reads TGTGCCAGCAGCCAAGCAGGACAGATCTATGGCTACACCTTC.

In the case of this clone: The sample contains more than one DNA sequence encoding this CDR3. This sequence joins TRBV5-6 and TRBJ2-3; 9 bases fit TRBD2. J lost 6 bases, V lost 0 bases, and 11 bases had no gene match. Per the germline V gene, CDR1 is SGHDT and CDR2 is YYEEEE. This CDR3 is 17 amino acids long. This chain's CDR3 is CASSLELAGALTDTQYF. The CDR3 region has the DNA TGTGCCAGCAGCTTGGAATTAGCGGGGGCCCTTACCGATACGCAGTATTTT.

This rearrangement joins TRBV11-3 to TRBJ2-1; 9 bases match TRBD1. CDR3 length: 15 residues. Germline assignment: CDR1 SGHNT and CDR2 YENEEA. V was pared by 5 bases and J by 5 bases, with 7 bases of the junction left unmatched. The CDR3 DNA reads TGTGCCAGCAGCCGTAGGGGGACAGGGCACAATGAGCAGTTCTTC. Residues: CASSRRGTGHNEQFF.

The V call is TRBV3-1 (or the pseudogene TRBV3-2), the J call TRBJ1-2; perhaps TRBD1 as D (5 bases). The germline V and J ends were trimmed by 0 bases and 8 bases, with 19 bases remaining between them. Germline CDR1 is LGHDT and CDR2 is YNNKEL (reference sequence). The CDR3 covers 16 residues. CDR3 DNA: TGTGCCAGCAGCCAAGATGATCTGGGCAGGGCAAGAGGCTACACCTTC. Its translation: CASSQDDLGRARGYTF.

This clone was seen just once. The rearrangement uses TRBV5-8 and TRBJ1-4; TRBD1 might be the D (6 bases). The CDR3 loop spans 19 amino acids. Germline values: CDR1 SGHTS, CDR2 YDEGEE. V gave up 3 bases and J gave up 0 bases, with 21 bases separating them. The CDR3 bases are TGTGCCAGCAGCTGGGGGCCCCGGACACATCTTTCAACTAATGAAAAACTGTTTTTT. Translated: CASSWGPRTHLSTNEKLFF. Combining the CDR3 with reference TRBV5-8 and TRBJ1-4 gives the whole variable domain EAGVTQSPTHLIKTRGQQATLRCSPISGHTSVYWYQQALGLGLQFLLWYDEGEERNRGNFPPRFSGRQFPNYSSELNVNALELEDSALYLCASSWGPRTHLSTNEKLFFGSGTQLSVL.